The clone carrying this TCR beta chain has ten or more counts. These data come from a study of molecular identifiers for immune sequencing clone quantification. TCRdb called the PCR reads again in MiXCR, with one record for every CDR3 protein. The profile shows some 320,000 distinct CDR3 sequences, 20% to 25% of them singletons. Trimming removed 4 bases from V and 5 bases from J; junction bases left unmatched: 16. Germline CDR1 is SEHNR and CDR2 is FQNEAQ (reference sequence). The CDR3 loop spans 17 amino acids. This receptor was identified in a human donor in good health. Some libraries in this study had Jurkat cell RNA spiked in. The sequenced sample was naive CD8+ T cells from blood, with Jurkat cell RNA spiked in. The subset: FACS-sorted CD8+CD4-CCR7+CD45RA+ naive T cells. This chain uses TRBV7-9 with TRBJ1-1; 7 nucleotides line up with TRBD1. CDR3 sequence reads: CASSSPGNRGWGTEAFF. The CDR3 DNA follows: TGTGCCAGCAGCTCCCCCGGCAACAGGGGCTGGGGAACTGAAGCTTTCTTT.